These 20 T cell receptor beta chains were sequenced from one sample in a study of blood T cell repertoires in COVID-19. TCRdb's copy holds only in-frame clones and misses some; the assay was immunoSEQ multiplex PCR. The data contain approximately 250,000 clones, roughly 84% of them seen just once; the ten biggest clones take up just under 1%. Sample: peripheral blood. These receptors were taken from a man in his forties with acute or convalescent COVID-19.

The chain carries TRBV4-1 and TRBJ2-3, with TRBD2 identical over 9 bases. CDR1 MGHRA and CDR2 YSYEKL come from the germline V gene. This CDR3 has 18 amino acids. The trim removed 0 bases at V and 6 bases at J, leaving 13 bases unmatched. The CDR3 DNA follows: TGCGCCAGCAGCCAAGATGCGGTAGCGGGGGCCGGGGGGGATACGCAGTATTTT. Translating it yields CASSQDAVAGAGGDTQYF.

The J gene is TRBJ2-5, the V gene TRBV9; TRBD2 might be the D (6 bases). Trimming removed 1 base at V and 3 bases at J, with 10 bases between. The CDR3 extends over 14 amino acids. CDR1 and CDR2 (germline): SGDLS, YYNGEE. The CDR3, as DNA: TGTGCCAGCAGCGTACAAGCGGGCAAAGAGACCCAGTACTTC. Protein product: CASSVQAGKETQYF.

The chain joins TRBV7-3 to TRBJ2-3, with 7 bases matching TRBD1. Germline-derived CDR1 and CDR2 are SGHTA and FQGTGA. V gave up 5 bases and J gave up 4 bases; unmatched junction bases: 9. CDR3 size: 15 residues. The CDR3 loop is CASSLNTGVADTQYF. DNA of the CDR3: TGTGCCAGCAGCCTCAACACAGGGGTTGCAGATACGCAGTATTTT.

This chain joins TRBV7-2 and TRBJ1-2; no clear D. Trimming cost V 1 base and J 7 bases, with 10 bases left between them. This CDR3 spans 13 amino acids. Germline CDR1 is SGHTA and CDR2 is FQGNSA. CDR3 sequence reads: CASSLEAVSGYTF. CDR3 sequence (DNA): TGTGCCAGCAGCTTAGAGGCGGTTAGTGGCTACACCTTC.

J is TRBJ2-7 and V is TRBV5-6; 7 nucleotides align to TRBD1. The CDR3 totals 16 residues. The germline CDR1 and CDR2 sequences are SGHDT and YYEEEE. J gave up 9 bases and V 0 bases, and 15 bases lay outside the gene matches. The CDR3, as DNA: TGTGCCAGCAGCTTGGAAGTGGGACAGCGGTCTTCGGGGCAGTACTTC. This gives the protein CASSLEVGQRSSGQYF.

V gene TRBV30 combines with J gene TRBJ2-3; a weak D match, TRBD2 (5 bases). Germline V gene data show CDR1 as GTSNPN and CDR2 as SVGIG (reference sequence). The CDR3 extends over 12 amino acids. V lost 5 bases and J 9 bases, leaving 15 bases between the germline ends. CDR3 sequence reads: CAWWTGKGTQYF. The CDR3 DNA reads as TGTGCCTGGTGGACCGGGAAGGGAACGCAGTATTTT.

The chain carries TRBV4-3 and TRBJ1-1, with D hard to call. This CDR3 contains 15 residues. Germline CDR1 reads LGHNA; CDR2 reads YSLEER. V dropped 1 base and J dropped 0 bases, with 9 bases sitting between them. This CDR3 reads CASSQVAAVNTEAFF. The CDR3 bases are TGCGCCAGCAGCCAAGTCGCGGCCGTGAACACTGAAGCTTTCTTT.

The V call is TRBV18, the J call TRBJ1-1; D unresolved. The CDR3 has 13 residues. Between the trimmed V and J ends, which lost 4 bases and 5 bases, there was a span of 11 bases. Germline-derived CDR1 and CDR2 are KGHSH and LQKENI. Written as DNA, the CDR3 is TGTGCCAGCTCACAGGGAGACCAGACTGAAGCTTTCTTT. Residues: CASSQGDQTEAFF.

V and J are TRBV6-6 and TRBJ1-2; the D gene is possibly TRBD1 (6 bases). V was trimmed by 7 bases and J by 5 bases, leaving 8 bases between them. CDR1 and CDR2 from the germline V gene are MNHNY and SVGAGI (reference sequence). The CDR3 is 11 residues long. CDR3 sequence: CASTRGYGYTF. DNA for the CDR3: TGTGCCAGCACCAGGGGATATGGCTACACCTTC.

The rearrangement uses TRBV6-5 and TRBJ1-5; 10 bases map to TRBD1. This CDR3 is built from 14 residues. Germline-derived CDR1 and CDR2 are MNHEY and SVGAGI. V dropped 5 bases and J dropped 6; count of bases not matched to a gene: 4. The CDR3 loop is CASSPDRGFQPQHF. In nucleotides, the CDR3 is TGTGCCAGCAGTCCGGACAGGGGGTTTCAGCCCCAGCATTTT.

This clone was detected a few times. This chain connects TRBV12-3 or TRBV12-4 to TRBJ1-2, with D possibly matching TRBD1 (5 bases). V was pared by 7 bases and J by 3 bases, with 12 bases between. This CDR3 region has 13 residues. The CDR3 protein is CASTPGGDYGYTF. For the CDR3, the DNA is TGTGCCAGCACCCCGGGGGGGGACTATGGCTACACCTTC.

The gene calls are TRBV30 and TRBJ1-6; 9 positions match TRBD1. Trimming at V came to 1 base and at J to 9 bases, leaving 7 bases not matched to a gene. The germline gives CDR1 GTSNPN, CDR2 SVGIG (reference sequence). CDR3 length: 15 amino acids. CDR3 sequence: CAWSGEGTGSSPLHF. CDR3 DNA sequence: TGTGCCTGGAGTGGAGAAGGGACAGGGAGTTCACCCCTCCACTTT.

This clone was seen only a few times. The chain employs TRBV5-4 and TRBJ1-1; no clear D. The germline V gene encodes CDR1 SGHNT and CDR2 YYREEE (reference sequence). The CDR3 is 13 amino acids. Trimming pared 4 bases from V and 2 bases from J, leaving 9 bases between. In DNA form, the CDR3 reads TGTGCCAGCAGCCGTACAGAAAACACTGAAGCTTTCTTT. Its protein is CASSRTENTEAFF.

The chain has TRBV14 and TRBJ1-6, with 10 bases fitting TRBD1. Losses at the gene ends were 4 bases for V and 10 bases for J; bases not matched to a gene: 7. The CDR3 is made up of 15 amino acids. Per germline, CDR1 SGHDN and CDR2 FVKESK. The chain's CDR3 is CASSRWDRGNSPLHF. The CDR3 region has the DNA TGTGCCAGCAGCCGATGGGACAGGGGAAACTCACCCCTCCACTTT.

The V and J genes are TRBV2 and TRBJ2-3, with TRBD1 matching 9 bases. With 4 bases clipped from V and 3 bases from J, the junction kept 8 bases outside the gene matches. CDR1 SNHLY and CDR2 FYNNEI come from the germline V gene. CDR3 length: 16 amino acids. The CDR3 loop reads CASSVRTGGRTDTQYF. The CDR3 DNA reads TGTGCCAGCAGTGTTAGAACAGGGGGCAGAACAGATACGCAGTATTTT.

The chain joins TRBV24-1 to TRBJ2-3, with TRBD2 matching over 8 bases. Trimming at V came to 2 bases and at J to 5 bases, leaving 17 bases not matched to a gene. Germline-derived CDR1 and CDR2 are KGHDR and SFDVKD. The CDR3 extends over 19 amino acids. The DNA for the CDR3 is TGTGCCACCAGTGATTCTAGGGCTTGGGCTAGCGGGTATCAAGATACGCAGTATTTT. It codes for CATSDSRAWASGYQDTQYF.

The chain combines TRBV27 with TRBJ2-2; a weak D match, TRBD2 (5 bases). Trimming took 8 bases from V and 1 from J, leaving 11 bases between them. CDR1 is MNHEY and CDR2 is SMNVEV in the germline V gene (reference sequence). The CDR3 totals 14 residues. The CDR3: CASLGSWNTGELFF. CDR3 sequence (DNA): TGTGCCAGCTTGGGGAGCTGGAACACCGGGGAGCTGTTTTTT.

This clone was detected only once. The chain couples TRBV7-6 to TRBJ2-1; maybe TRBD1 (6 bases). The germline V gene has CDR1 SGHVS and CDR2 FNYEAQ. The CDR3 spans 16 residues. V gave up 2 bases and J gave up 0 bases, with 11 bases separating them. CDR3 loop: CASSLPGTLSYNEQFF. For the CDR3, the DNA is TGTGCCAGCAGCTTACCAGGGACACTCTCCTACAATGAGCAGTTCTTC.

This clone was counted a single time. This chain links TRBV4-3 with TRBJ1-4; 7 nucleotides agree with TRBD1. Germline V gives CDR1 LGHNA, CDR2 YSLEER. The CDR3 has 15 residues. The J segment lost 0 bases and the V segment lost 6 bases, leaving 4 bases of the junction unmatched. In nucleotides, the CDR3 is TGCGCCAGCAGTCCAACAGGGGCAACTAATGAAAAACTGTTTTTT. Its translation is CASSPTGATNEKLFF.

This chain connects TRBV28 to TRBJ2-3; TRBD2 matches at 12 bases. Per the germline V gene, CDR1 is MDHEN and CDR2 is SYDVKM. The V segment lost 6 bases and the J segment 5 bases; nucleotides outside the gene matches: 9. This CDR3 contains 16 residues. CDR3 nucleotides: TGTGCCAGCAGGACCCGACTAGCGGGGGTGGAAGATACGCAGTATTTT. This sequence encodes CASRTRLAGVEDTQYF.